A single sample gave rise to the 6 T cell receptor beta chains below, sequenced in a study of blood T cell repertoires in COVID-19. The table came from immunoSEQ multiplex PCR; TCRdb's copy has only in-frame clones and leaves some out. The data hold about 260,000 clones, with about 86% observed a single time. Sequenced: PBMCs or T cells enriched from blood (not recorded which). All receptors derive from a man younger than 45 with acute COVID-19.

This chain uses TRBV19 with TRBJ2-3; D gene unclear. The CDR3 contains 15 residues. The V and J ends lost 6 bases and 4 bases respectively, with 17 bases between them. Germline CDR1 is LNHDA and CDR2 is SQIVND (reference sequence). The CDR3 sequence is CASRRLLTPSDTQYF. The CDR3, as DNA: TGTGCCAGTAGGAGACTCCTGACCCCCTCAGATACGCAGTATTTT.

This clone was seen a handful of times. The chain carries TRBV7-8 and TRBJ1-1, with 7 bases identical to TRBD1. CDR3 length equals 15 residues. V lost 5 bases and J lost 5; bases outside the gene matches: 11. Germline lookup yields CDR1 SGHVS and CDR2 FQNEAQ. The CDR3 nucleotides read TGTGCCAGCAGCACCCTTGACAGGGAGCATACTGAAGCTTTCTTT. Its protein product is CASSTLDREHTEAFF.

The rearrangement uses TRBV18 and TRBJ2-5; TRBD2 matches 12 bases. Germline V gives CDR1 KGHSH, CDR2 LQKENI. The CDR3 loop spans 16 amino acids. V lost 5 bases, J lost 4 bases, and 8 bases stayed unmatched. CDR3 nucleotides: TGTGCCAGCTCATCGGGACTAGCGGGCCTGGGAGAGACCCAGTACTTC. It is translated as CASSSGLAGLGETQYF.

This clone was observed once. J is TRBJ1-2 and V is TRBV28; D ambiguous. The CDR3 covers 12 residues. V was trimmed by 9 bases and J by 2 bases, leaving 10 bases between them. Germline V gives CDR1 MDHEN, CDR2 SYDVKM. The CDR3: CASREQNYGYTF. DNA of the CDR3: TGTGCCAGTCGGGAACAGAACTATGGCTACACCTTC.

The chain recombines TRBV5-1 with TRBJ1-3, with D possibly being TRBD1 (6 bases). Germline V gives CDR1 SGHRS, CDR2 YFSETQ. CDR3 size: 14 residues. Trimming took 4 bases from V and 2 from J, leaving 10 bases between them. In DNA, the CDR3 is TGCGCCAGCAGCCCAGGGACAACTGGAAACACCATATATTTT. Translating gives CASSPGTTGNTIYF.

DNA for the CDR3: TGTGCCAGCACCCAGGTAGGATCCTACGAGCAGTACGTC. Translated, it gives CASTQVGSYEQYV. The chain couples TRBV6-6 to TRBJ2-7; D remains ambiguous. The CDR3 contains 13 residues. V was shortened by 7 bases and J by 1 base, with 11 bases between the two germline ends. Germline lookup yields CDR1 MNHNY and CDR2 SVGAGI (reference sequence).